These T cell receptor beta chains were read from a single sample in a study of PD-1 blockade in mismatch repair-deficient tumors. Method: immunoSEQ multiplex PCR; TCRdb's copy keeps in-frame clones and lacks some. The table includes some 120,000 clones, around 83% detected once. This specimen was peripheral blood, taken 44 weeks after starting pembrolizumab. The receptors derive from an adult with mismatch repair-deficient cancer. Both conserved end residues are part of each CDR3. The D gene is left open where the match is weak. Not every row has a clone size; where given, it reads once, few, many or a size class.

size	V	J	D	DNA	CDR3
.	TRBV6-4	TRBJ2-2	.	TGTGCCAGCAGTGCGGGAGACACCGGGGAGCTGTTTTTT	CASSAGDTGELFF
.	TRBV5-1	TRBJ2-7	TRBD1	TGCGCCAGCAGCTTGGGACAGGGGTACTCCTACGAGCAGTACTTC	CASSLGQGYSYEQYF
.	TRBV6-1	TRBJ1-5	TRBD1	TGTGCCAGCATGGAGGGGACAGGCTACCAGCATTTT	CASMEGTGYQHF
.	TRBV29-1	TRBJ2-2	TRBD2	TGCAGCGTTCGACTCCGGGGGGGCGCGCACACCGGGGAGCTGTTTTTT	CSVRLRGGAHTGELFF
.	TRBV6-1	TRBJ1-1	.	TGTGCCAGCAGTGAAGCGGGAGGAAACACTGAAGCTTTCTTT	CASSEAGGNTEAFF
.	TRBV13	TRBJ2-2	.	TGTGCCAGCAGCTTGGTGATGGGAGACACCGGGGAGCTGTTTTTT	CASSLVMGDTGELFF
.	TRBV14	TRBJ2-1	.	TGTGCCAGCAGCCGATTGCGTCAGGGCTACAATGAGCAGTTCTTC	CASSRLRQGYNEQFF
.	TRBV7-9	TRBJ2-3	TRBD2	TGTGCCAGCAGCTTAGCGACTAGCGGGCCCTACCGCACAGATACGCAGTATTTT	CASSLATSGPYRTDTQYF
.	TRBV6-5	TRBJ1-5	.	TGTGCCAGCAGTGGGGGTGGGGGCCAAGGTCAGCCCCAGCATTTT	CASSGGGGQGQPQHF
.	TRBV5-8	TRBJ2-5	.	TGTGCCAGCAGCTTGGTCCCGCCGCTAAAAGAGACCCAGTACTTC	CASSLVPPLKETQYF
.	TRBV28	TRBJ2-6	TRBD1	TGTGCCAGCAGTGACGACAGGGCCCAACCCTCTGGGGCCAACGTCCTGACTTTC	CASSDDRAQPSGANVLTF
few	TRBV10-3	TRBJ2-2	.	TGTGCCATCAGTGAGTCGACACTAGAGAACACCGGGGAGCTGTTTTTT	CAISESTLENTGELFF
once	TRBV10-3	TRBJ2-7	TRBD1	TGTGCCATCAGTGTCCTAATGACAGGGCTCCCCTACGAGCAGTACTTC	CAISVLMTGLPYEQYF
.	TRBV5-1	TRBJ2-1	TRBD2	TGCGCCAGCAGCTGGGGGGGACTAGCGGGAGAATCGCATGAGCAGTTCTTC	CASSWGGLAGESHEQFF
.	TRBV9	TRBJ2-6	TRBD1	TGTGCCAGCAGCGTAGACCCTCCAGGGGGCGCTGGGGCCAACGTCCTGACTTTC	CASSVDPPGGAGANVLTF
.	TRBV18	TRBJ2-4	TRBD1	TGTGCCAGCTCACCACGGACAGGGCGGAACATTCAGTACTTC	CASSPRTGRNIQYF
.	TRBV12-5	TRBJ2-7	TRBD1	TGTGCTAGTGGTTTGGAACAAACCGGGACAGTTTTTTACGAGCAGTACTTC	CASGLEQTGTVFYEQYF
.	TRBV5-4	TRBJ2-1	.	TGTGCCAGCAGCTTGGATATAGGGGCCCTGTACAATGAGCAGTTCTTC	CASSLDIGALYNEQFF
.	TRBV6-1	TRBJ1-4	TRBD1	TGTGCCAGCAGTGAAGAGGGACAGGGGGCTGAAAAACTGTTTTTT	CASSEEGQGAEKLFF
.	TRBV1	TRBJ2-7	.	TGCACCAGCAGCCAGGGCACCTGCGCGAACGAGCAGTACTTC	CTSSQGTCANEQYF
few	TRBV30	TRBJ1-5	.	TGTGCCTGGAGTTCCCGGGTCAGCCTCGCGCCCCAGCATTTT	CAWSSRVSLAPQHF
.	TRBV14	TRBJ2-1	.	TGTGCCAGCAGCCAAGATTGGAATTACAATGAGCAGTTCTTC	CASSQDWNYNEQFF
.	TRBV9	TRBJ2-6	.	TGTGCCAGCAGCGTAAATATCGAGACACACGATTCTGGGGCCAACGTCCTGACTTTC	CASSVNIETHDSGANVLTF
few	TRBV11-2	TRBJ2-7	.	TGTGCCAGCAGCTTCTTACCGCGGGACAACGAGCAGTACTTC	CASSFLPRDNEQYF
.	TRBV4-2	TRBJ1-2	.	TGTGCCAGCAGCCAAGATTTGGGGACTGATGGCTACACCTTC	CASSQDLGTDGYTF
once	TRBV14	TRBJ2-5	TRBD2	TGTGCCAGCAGCCACGGGGCTAGCGGAGGCCAAGAGACCCAGTACTTC	CASSHGASGGQETQYF
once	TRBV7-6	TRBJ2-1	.	TGTGCCAGCAGCCGATTCGTTACAATTTACAATGAGCAGTTCTTC	CASSRFVTIYNEQFF